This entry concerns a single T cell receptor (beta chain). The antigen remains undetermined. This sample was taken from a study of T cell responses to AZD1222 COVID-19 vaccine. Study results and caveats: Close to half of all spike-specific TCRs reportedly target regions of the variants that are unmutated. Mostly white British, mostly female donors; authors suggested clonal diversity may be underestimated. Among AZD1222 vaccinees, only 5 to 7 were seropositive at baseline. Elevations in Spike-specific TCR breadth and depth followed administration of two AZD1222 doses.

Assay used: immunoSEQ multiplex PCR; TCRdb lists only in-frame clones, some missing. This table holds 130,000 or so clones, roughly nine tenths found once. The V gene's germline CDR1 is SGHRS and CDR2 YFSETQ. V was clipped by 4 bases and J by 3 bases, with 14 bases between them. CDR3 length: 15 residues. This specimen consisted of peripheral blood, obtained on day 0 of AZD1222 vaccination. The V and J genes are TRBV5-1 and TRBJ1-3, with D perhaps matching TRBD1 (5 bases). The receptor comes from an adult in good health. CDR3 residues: CASSPPGGFGNTIYF. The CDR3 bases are TGCGCCAGCAGCCCCCCGGGGGGTTTTGGAAACACCATATATTTT.